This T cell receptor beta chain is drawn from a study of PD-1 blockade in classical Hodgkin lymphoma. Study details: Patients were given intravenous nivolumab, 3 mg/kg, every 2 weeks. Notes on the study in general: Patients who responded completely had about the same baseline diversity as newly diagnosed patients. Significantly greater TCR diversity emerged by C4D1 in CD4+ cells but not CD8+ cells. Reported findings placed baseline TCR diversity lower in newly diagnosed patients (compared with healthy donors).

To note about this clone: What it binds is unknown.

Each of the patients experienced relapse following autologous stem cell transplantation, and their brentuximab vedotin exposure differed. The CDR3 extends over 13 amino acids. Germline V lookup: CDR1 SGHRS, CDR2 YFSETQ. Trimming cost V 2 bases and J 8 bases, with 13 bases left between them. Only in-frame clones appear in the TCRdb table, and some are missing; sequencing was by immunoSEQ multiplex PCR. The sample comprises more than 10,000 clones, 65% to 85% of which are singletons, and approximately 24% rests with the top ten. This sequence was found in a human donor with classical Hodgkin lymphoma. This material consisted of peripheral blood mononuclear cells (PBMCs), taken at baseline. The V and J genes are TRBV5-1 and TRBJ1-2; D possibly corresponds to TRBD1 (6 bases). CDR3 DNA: TGCGCCAGCAGCTTAGGGGCAGGGGCCGGCTACACCTTC. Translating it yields CASSLGAGAGYTF.